One sample yielded the 32 T cell receptor beta chains listed below, sequenced in a study of T-cell memory formation after mild COVID-19. Each CDR3 protein is one row after TCRdb ran MiXCR on the 5' RACE reads. Here the sample spans around 420,000 distinct CDR3 sequences, 20% to 25% being singletons. Sample: PBMCs or a T cell subset sorted from them (not recorded which). Receptors originate from an adult woman who had mild COVID-19 (a few samples of this study predate the infection). Cell type and time point are not known.

The rearrangement uses TRBV12-3 or TRBV12-4 and TRBJ1-1; TRBD1 matches 7 bases. This CDR3 comprises 15 residues. V dropped 5 bases and J dropped 4; count of bases not matched to a gene: 10. The CDR3 DNA is TGTGCCAGCAGTCCAAAGACAGGGCGGATCACTGAAGCTTTCTTT. Its translation: CASSPKTGRITEAFF.

This chain joins TRBV5-1 and TRBJ2-1; 13 bases match TRBD2. CDR3 length: 19 residues. Germline CDR1 reads SGHRS; CDR2 reads YFSETQ. The junction had 17 bases not matched to a gene; V was cut back by 5 bases and J by 6 bases. CDR3 loop: CASSPGLAGELMIGNEQFF. The CDR3 coding sequence is TGCGCCAGCAGTCCCGGACTAGCGGGGGAGTTAATGATTGGCAATGAGCAGTTCTTC.

The rearrangement uses TRBV7-9 and TRBJ2-1, with TRBD2 matching 8 bases. Germline V CDR1 and CDR2: SEHNR, FQNEAQ (reference sequence). V shed 5 bases, J shed 8 bases, and the junction held 8 bases outside the gene matches. The CDR3 length is 14 residues. The CDR3 here is CASSPGGALDEQFF. CDR3 nucleotides: TGTGCCAGCAGCCCGGGGGGGGCGCTGGATGAGCAGTTCTTC.

This clonotype was detected only once. The J gene is TRBJ2-3, the V gene TRBV29-1; tentative D call: TRBD2 (6 bases). The V end was cut by 2 bases, the J end by 6 bases, with 12 bases between. The germline V gene encodes CDR1 SQVTM and CDR2 ANQGSEA. This CDR3 comprises 13 residues. The CDR3 sequence is CSVESTRTDTQYF. The CDR3 DNA reads TGCAGCGTTGAATCGACTAGGACGGATACGCAGTATTTT.

The J gene is TRBJ2-5, the V gene TRBV7-9; the match to TRBD2 covers 9 bases. This CDR3 spans 19 amino acids. J gave up 5 bases and V 2 bases, and 18 bases lay outside the gene matches. The V gene's germline CDR1 is SEHNR and CDR2 FQNEAQ (reference sequence). CDR3 sequence: CASSLPDFEVAGVVETQYF. As DNA, the CDR3 is TGTGCCAGCAGCTTACCTGACTTCGAGGTAGCGGGAGTGGTTGAGACCCAGTACTTC.

Many counts were recorded for this clonotype. The CDR3, as DNA: TGTGCCAGCAGCGAAAAAAGACGGGTCTCTGGAAACACCATATATTTT. Translating gives CASSEKRRVSGNTIYF. This rearrangement joins TRBV7-9 to TRBJ1-3; no clear D gene. This CDR3 contains 16 residues. Germline lookup yields CDR1 SEHNR and CDR2 FQNEAQ (reference sequence). V was pared by 5 bases and J by 0 bases, with 14 bases between.

This clonotype was counted at least ten times. The chain employs TRBV7-2 and TRBJ2-1, with TRBD2 matching 7 bases. The J segment lost 10 bases and the V segment lost 3 bases, leaving 12 bases of the junction unmatched. Germline loops: CDR1 SGHTA, CDR2 FQGNSA. This CDR3 spans 15 amino acids. CDR3: CASSLGGLPLQEQFF. CDR3 bases: TGTGCCAGCAGCTTGGGGGGACTACCTCTTCAAGAGCAGTTCTTC.

This clonotype was picked up a small number of times. This chain joins TRBV6-6 and TRBJ2-1; TRBD2 matches at 12 bases. The V and J ends lost 0 bases and 9 bases, in that order; junction bases with no gene match: 9. The CDR3 covers 17 residues. Per the germline V gene, CDR1 is MNHNY and CDR2 is SVGAGI (reference sequence). The CDR3 DNA sequence: TGTGCCAGCAGTTACTCGGGGTGGACTAGCGGGAACGGTGAGCAGTTCTTC. Translating gives CASSYSGWTSGNGEQFF.

This clonotype was counted a few times. The rearrangement uses TRBV20-1 and TRBJ1-5, with 7 bases lining up with TRBD1. Per the germline V gene, CDR1 is DFQATT and CDR2 is SNEGSKA (reference sequence). CDR3 length equals 16 residues. V trimming: 1 base; J trimming: 2 bases; junction bases outside the gene matches: 8. CDR3 in DNA: TGCAGTGCTAGAGGCCAGGGGGGGAGTGGCAATCAGCCCCAGCATTTT. This gives the protein CSARGQGGSGNQPQHF.

The chain combines TRBV13 with TRBJ1-1, with D unclear. V was shortened by 0 bases and J by 1 base, with 9 bases between the two germline ends. This CDR3 is built from 15 residues. Germline values: CDR1 PRHDT, CDR2 FYEKMQ (reference sequence). CDR3 sequence (DNA): TGTGCCAGCAGCTTAGGGGGCGACGGGAACACTGAAGCTTTCTTT. Translated, it gives CASSLGGDGNTEAFF.

This clonotype occurred a few times. The chain carries TRBV7-9 and TRBJ1-2; D is undetermined. Trimming shortened V by 5 bases and J by 2 bases, and 12 bases separated the two germline ends. CDR1 SEHNR and CDR2 FQNEAQ come from the germline V gene (reference sequence). The CDR3 loop spans 14 amino acids. CDR3 loop: CASSRDTYNYGYTF. CDR3 nucleotide sequence: TGTGCCAGCAGCCGCGACACATACAACTATGGCTACACCTTC.

This chain uses TRBV6-1 with TRBJ1-5; D unresolved. The CDR3 is 13 residues long. Germline CDR1 MNHNS, CDR2 SASEGT. With 0 bases removed from V and 7 bases from J, the gap between germline ends came to 7 bases. CDR3 protein: CASSEAVGQPQHF. Here the CDR3 DNA reads TGTGCCAGCAGTGAAGCGGTGGGCCAGCCCCAGCATTTT.

There are a few counts of this clonotype. The chain couples TRBV20-1 to TRBJ1-6; D gene unclear. V was pared by 6 bases and J by 5 bases, with 5 bases between. CDR1 is DFQATT and CDR2 is SNEGSKA in the germline V gene (reference sequence). This CDR3 contains 11 residues. CDR3 in DNA: TGCAGTGCCGACGATAATTCACCCCTCCACTTT. Translating gives CSADDNSPLHF.

The V and J genes are TRBV11-2 and TRBJ2-2; 7 positions agree with TRBD1. CDR1 and CDR2 from the germline V gene are SGHAT and FQNNGV. The CDR3 consists of 17 residues. J gave up 7 bases and V 4 bases, and 15 bases lay outside the gene matches. The CDR3 reads CASSYTGTESRVGELFF. Here the CDR3 DNA reads TGTGCCAGCAGCTACACCGGGACAGAGTCGCGCGTCGGGGAGCTGTTTTTT. Supplemented by reference TRBV11-2 and TRBJ2-2, the full variable domain reads EAGVAQSPRYKIIEKRQSVAFWCNPISGHATLYWYQQILGQGPKLLIQFQNNGVVDDSQLPKDRFSAERLKGVDSTLKIQPAKLEDSAVYLCASSYTGTESRVGELFFGEGSRLTVL.

The chain links TRBV5-1 to TRBJ2-1; 10 nucleotides match TRBD2. The V segment lost 7 bases and the J segment 9 bases; nucleotides outside the gene matches: 16. There are 16 residues in the CDR3. Germline V gene sequence: CDR1 SGHRS, CDR2 YFSETQ. The CDR3: CASQLAGVTHRGEQFF. The CDR3 DNA is TGCGCCAGCCAGCTAGCGGGGGTAACCCATCGGGGTGAGCAGTTCTTC.

This rearrangement joins TRBV7-2 to TRBJ2-6; 11 bases fit TRBD1. Germline CDR1 reads SGHTA; CDR2 reads FQGNSA. The J segment lost 4 bases and the V segment lost 5 bases, leaving 7 bases of the junction unmatched. This CDR3 has 17 amino acids. In DNA form, the CDR3 reads TGTGCCAGCAGCGTAAGGACAGGGGGCCAGGGGGCCAACGTCCTGACTTTC. It is translated as CASSVRTGGQGANVLTF.

The V and J genes are TRBV5-1 and TRBJ2-7; either TRBD1 or TRBD2 may fit D (5 bases each). Trimming took off 3 bases at V and 4 bases at J, with 11 bases between the two ends. The CDR3 length is 13 residues. From germline, CDR1 is SGHRS and CDR2 YFSETQ. The CDR3 protein is CASSSGRQYEQYF. Written as DNA, the CDR3 is TGCGCCAGCAGCTCGGGACGTCAATACGAGCAGTACTTC. Full variable domain (outside the CDR3, taken from reference TRBV5-1 and TRBJ2-7): KAGVTQTPRYLIKTRGQQVTLSCSPISGHRSVSWYQQTPGQGLQFLFEYFSETQRNKGNFPGRFSGRQFSNSRSEMNVSTLELGDSALYLCASSSGRQYEQYFGPGTRLTVT.

The rearrangement links TRBV7-3 to TRBJ2-7; 9 bases match TRBD1. V lost 3 bases, J lost 7 bases, and 10 bases stayed unmatched. This CDR3 is 15 amino acids long. Germline V CDR1 and CDR2: SGHTA, FQGTGA. The CDR3 region has the DNA TGTGCCAGCAGCTTGGAACCTGGGACAGGGTTTGAGCAGTACTTC. Its translation is CASSLEPGTGFEQYF.

This clonotype was found many times. Written as DNA, the CDR3 is TGTGCCACCAGTGGGGCAGGGGGCGACTCCTACAATGAGCAGTTCTTC. It encodes CATSGAGGDSYNEQFF. The chain employs TRBV24-1 and TRBJ2-1; TRBD1 matches at 8 bases. There are 16 residues in the CDR3. Germline values: CDR1 KGHDR, CDR2 SFDVKD. V gave up 5 bases and J gave up 0 bases; unmatched junction bases: 5.

This clonotype was counted only a few times. V and J are TRBV7-2 and TRBJ2-2; D is undetermined. Germline loops: CDR1 SGHTA, CDR2 FQGNSA. CDR3 length: 15 amino acids. V shed 5 bases and J shed 6 bases, with 16 bases lying between them. CDR3 in DNA: TGTGCCAGCAGCCCGACGCAGGTAGCATCCGGGGAGCTGTTTTTT. This translates into CASSPTQVASGELFF.

V is TRBV18 and J is TRBJ2-7; possibly TRBD2 for D (5 bases). This CDR3 spans 15 amino acids. Germline loops: CDR1 KGHSH, CDR2 LQKENI. Trimming cost V 3 bases and J 2 bases, with 14 bases left between them. CDR3 nucleotides: TGTGCCAGCTCACCTGGTGAGGTCGGGACCTACGAGCAGTACTTC. This encodes CASSPGEVGTYEQYF.

This sequence joins TRBV5-1 and TRBJ2-1; TRBD2 agrees at 14 bases. V shed 4 bases, J shed 2 bases, and the junction held 11 bases outside the gene matches. The CDR3 is 19 amino acids. Germline V gene sequence: CDR1 SGHRS, CDR2 YFSETQ. CDR3 residues: CASSLRLAGGGWPYNEQFF. The DNA for the CDR3 is TGCGCCAGCAGCCTTCGACTAGCGGGAGGGGGGTGGCCCTACAATGAGCAGTTCTTC.

This clonotype was seen a few times. This chain uses TRBV24-1 with TRBJ2-5; TRBD1 matches at 8 bases. The V gene's germline CDR1 is KGHDR and CDR2 SFDVKD. Trimming at V came to 9 bases and at J to 4 bases, leaving 9 bases not matched to a gene. The CDR3 extends over 14 amino acids. The CDR3 DNA sequence: TGTGCCACCCGAGGACAGGGACGGGGAGAGACCCAGTACTTC. Translating it yields CATRGQGRGETQYF.

This sequence joins TRBV5-1 and TRBJ2-7, with 8 nucleotides matching TRBD1. This CDR3 is 15 amino acids long. The germline gives CDR1 SGHRS, CDR2 YFSETQ. V gave up 3 bases and J gave up 1 base; unmatched junction bases: 6. Here the CDR3 DNA reads TGCGCCAGCAGCTGGGGGACAGGCGATTCCTACGAGCAGTACTTC. Translating it yields CASSWGTGDSYEQYF.

In its sample, this clonotype was seen a few times. V is TRBV3-1 and J is TRBJ1-1; D possibly corresponds to TRBD1 (6 bases). The CDR3 contains 15 residues. V was cut by 2 bases and J by 0 bases, with 10 bases left in between. Looked up from germline, CDR1 is LGHDT and CDR2 is YNNKEL (reference sequence). CDR3: CASSQFGTLNTEAFF. CDR3 coding DNA: TGTGCCAGCAGCCAATTTGGGACACTGAACACTGAAGCTTTCTTT. The full variable domain, completed using reference TRBV3-1 and TRBJ1-1, is DTAVSQTPKYLVTQMGNDKSIKCEQNLGHDTMYWYKQDSKKFLKIMFSYNNKELIINETVPNRFSPKSPDKAHLNLHINSLELGDSAVYFCASSQFGTLNTEAFFGQGTRLTVV.

The chain combines TRBV29-1 with TRBJ2-1; 8 positions agree with TRBD1. The CDR3 extends over 16 amino acids. Germline CDR1 reads SQVTM; CDR2 reads ANQGSEA. J was trimmed by 4 bases and V by 0 bases; bases with no gene match: 8. The CDR3 sequence: CSVEDPARGQYNEQFF. The CDR3 region has the DNA TGCAGCGTTGAAGATCCAGCCAGGGGGCAATACAATGAGCAGTTCTTC.

The chain's CDR3 is CASSTLESGGTYEQYF. In DNA, the CDR3 is TGTGCCAGCAGCACCCTGGAGAGCGGGGGGACCTACGAGCAGTACTTC. This sequence joins TRBV13 and TRBJ2-7, with TRBD2 matching 9 bases. The CDR3 extends over 16 amino acids. With 5 bases clipped from V and 2 bases from J, the junction kept 10 bases outside the gene matches. Per the germline V gene, CDR1 is PRHDT and CDR2 is FYEKMQ (reference sequence).

Only one count was recorded for this clonotype. The chain links TRBV6-5 to TRBJ1-2; D unclear. CDR3 length: 13 amino acids. The germline V and J ends were trimmed by 5 bases and 2 bases, with 9 bases remaining between them. Germline CDR1 reads MNHEY; CDR2 reads SVGAGI. Written as DNA, the CDR3 is TGTGCCAGCAGTGCGGCCCGCAACTATGGCTACACCTTC. Translation: CASSAARNYGYTF.

The chain uses TRBV4-1 and TRBJ1-2; D gene unclear. This CDR3 is built from 14 residues. The germline gives CDR1 MGHRA, CDR2 YSYEKL. The germline V and J ends were trimmed by 4 bases and 3 bases, with 12 bases remaining between them. The chain's CDR3 is CASSPHLVDYGYTF. CDR3 bases: TGCGCCAGCAGCCCTCATCTAGTGGACTATGGCTACACCTTC.

In this sample, this clonotype turned up a few times. This sequence joins TRBV2 and TRBJ2-1, with a tentative D call TRBD2 (6 bases). Trimming removed 6 bases at V and 10 bases at J, with 13 bases between. Germline CDR1 and CDR2: SNHLY and FYNNEI. The CDR3 has 12 residues. CDR3 amino acids: CASRDTGGEQFF. The CDR3 DNA reads as TGTGCCAGCAGGGATACCGGGGGAGAGCAGTTCTTC. The full variable domain, rest sourced from reference TRBV2 and TRBJ2-1, is EPEVTQTPSHQVTQMGQEVILRCVPISNHLYFYWYRQILGQKVEFLVSFYNNEISEKSEIFDDQFSVERPDGSNFTLKIRSTKLEDSAMYFCASRDTGGEQFFGPGTRLTVL.

This clonotype was seen a few times. The chain combines TRBV7-2 with TRBJ1-5; 10 nucleotides match TRBD1. Germline lookup yields CDR1 SGHTA and CDR2 FQGNSA. CDR3 size: 15 residues. V was pared by 4 bases and J by 9 bases, with 9 bases of the junction left unmatched. CDR3 sequence: CASSYGTGALSPQHF. DNA for the CDR3: TGTGCCAGCAGCTACGGGACAGGGGCATTATCGCCCCAGCATTTT.

This clonotype was counted many times. The CDR3 nucleotides are TGCGCCAGCAGCTTGGAGGACAGGGTGAAGCAGTACTTC. It encodes CASSLEDRVKQYF. V gene TRBV5-1 combines with J gene TRBJ2-7, with 8 positions matching TRBD1. The CDR3 covers 13 residues. Trimming cost V 0 bases and J 8 bases; bases outside gene matches: 4. The germline gives CDR1 SGHRS, CDR2 YFSETQ.